The 22 T cell receptor beta chains in this list originate from one sample, sequenced in a study of cytomegalovirus exposure and HLA in healthy donors. Primers included in the PCR were 60 Vbeta and 13 Jbeta primers. Only in-frame clones appear in the TCRdb table, and some are missing; sequencing was by immunoSEQ multiplex PCR. The table lists around 100,000 clones, 82% of them singletons, with 3.4% in the top ten. Sequencing was performed on PBMCs. These TCRs come from a man in his thirties or forties in good health and CMV-seropositive.

The chain uses TRBV6-6 and TRBJ2-1, with 12 bases that match TRBD2. Germline-derived CDR1 and CDR2 are MNHNY and SVGAGI (reference sequence). CDR3 length equals 15 residues. V lost 2 bases, J lost 4 bases, and 0 bases stayed unmatched. This chain's CDR3 is CASSYGTSGYNEQFF. The CDR3 DNA is TGTGCCAGCAGTTACGGGACTAGCGGGTACAATGAGCAGTTCTTC.

The rearrangement joins TRBV13 to TRBJ2-7; D perhaps matches TRBD2 (6 bases). The CDR3 sequence is 15 residues long. Germline CDR1 and CDR2: PRHDT and FYEKMQ (reference sequence). With 1 base removed from V and 7 bases from J, the gap between germline ends came to 17 bases. Here the CDR3 DNA reads TGTGCCAGCAGCTTAGCTCGGGACTCCTCCTTTGAGCAGTACTTC. Translation: CASSLARDSSFEQYF.

This clone appeared a single time. The chain has TRBV11-2 and TRBJ1-1; D is unresolved. The V gene's germline CDR1 is SGHAT and CDR2 FQNNGV. V dropped 5 bases and J dropped 12 bases, with 19 bases sitting between them. This CDR3 is 13 amino acids long. The CDR3 sequence is CASSVPGSSATFF. DNA of the CDR3: TGTGCCAGCAGCGTCCCGGGATCATCCGCGACTTTCTTT.

In its sample, this clone was seen once. The chain is built from TRBV7-8 and TRBJ2-3; a weak D match, TRBD2 (5 bases). Per the germline V gene, CDR1 is SGHVS and CDR2 is FQNEAQ. Between the trimmed V and J ends, which lost 3 bases and 0 bases, there was a span of 10 bases. The CDR3 contains 15 residues. The CDR3 DNA reads TGTGCCAGCAGCTTGCTCAGCGGTAGCACAGATACGCAGTATTTT. Protein product: CASSLLSGSTDTQYF.

The chain uses TRBV9 and TRBJ2-5; tentatively, D is TRBD1 (6 bases). CDR3 length: 14 amino acids. The ends were cut back, 3 bases at V and 1 base at J, with 10 bases in the middle. Germline V gives CDR1 SGDLS, CDR2 YYNGEE. CDR3 bases: TGTGCCAGCAGCGCCGGGACACTCCAAGAGACCCAGTACTTC. It specifies CASSAGTLQETQYF.

The V and J genes are TRBV28 and TRBJ1-5; the D gene is possibly TRBD1 (6 bases). The CDR3 totals 13 residues. Germline V CDR1 and CDR2: MDHEN, SYDVKM. The CDR3 region is CAGGGLLNQPQHF. The CDR3 DNA is TGTGCTGGGGGGGGCTTGTTAAATCAGCCCCAGCATTTT.

Here the CDR3 DNA reads TGTGCCAGCAGTGATATTAGACAGGGATCCTACGAGCAGTACTTC. Protein sequence: CASSDIRQGSYEQYF. The chain has TRBV2 and TRBJ2-5; 7 bases align to TRBD1. With the DNA end fitting TRBJ2-7 better, the J assignment may be wrong. This CDR3 has 15 residues. Germline V gene sequence: CDR1 SNHLY, CDR2 FYNNEI.

This chain joins TRBV7-8 and TRBJ2-3; 11 nucleotides agree with TRBD2. Germline CDR1 is SGHVS and CDR2 is FQNEAQ. Trimming removed 5 bases from V and 2 bases from J; junction bases left unmatched: 15. The CDR3 has 19 residues. The DNA of the CDR3 is TGTGCCAGCAGCCATGGGGCGAGCCTAGCGGGAGGCATCACAGATACGCAGTATTTT. Encoded protein: CASSHGASLAGGITDTQYF.

This rearrangement joins TRBV2 to TRBJ2-1; 14 nucleotides agree with TRBD2. Germline trimming cut 6 bases from V and 9 bases from J; bases unmatched to any gene: 4. The CDR3 totals 14 residues. From germline, CDR1 is SNHLY and CDR2 FYNNEI. CDR3 DNA sequence: TGTGCCAGCAGCCCGGGACTAGCGGGAGTTGAGCAGTTCTTC. Amino acid sequence: CASSPGLAGVEQFF. The full variable domain, its missing parts supplied by reference TRBV2 and TRBJ2-1, is EPEVTQTPSHQVTQMGQEVILRCVPISNHLYFYWYRQILGQKVEFLVSFYNNEISEKSEIFDDQFSVERPDGSNFTLKIRSTKLEDSAMYFCASSPGLAGVEQFFGPGTRLTVL.

This clone was seen once. This chain uses TRBV28 with TRBJ2-5; 7 nucleotides match TRBD2. The DNA end is more similar to TRBJ2-7, so the J call may be wrong. Germline CDR1 MDHEN, CDR2 SYDVKM. There are 14 residues in the CDR3. Written as DNA, the CDR3 is TGTGCCAGCAGTTTAGCGGGAGTTCTACCCGAGCAGTACTTC. Amino acids: CASSLAGVLPEQYF.

The chain links TRBV6-5 to TRBJ1-5, with 7 positions matching TRBD1. CDR1 and CDR2 (germline): MNHEY, SVGAGI. Germline trimming cut 5 bases from V and 4 bases from J; bases unmatched to any gene: 8. The CDR3 is 15 residues long. The CDR3, as DNA: TGTGCCAGCAGTCCTTCCGGGACAGCGAATCAGCCCCAGCATTTT. Translating gives CASSPSGTANQPQHF.

V is TRBV5-4 and J is TRBJ2-5; perhaps TRBD1 as D (5 bases). The J call is uncertain, as TRBJ2-7 better fits the DNA end. The CDR3 runs 15 residues. Germline V gives CDR1 SGHNT, CDR2 YYREEE (reference sequence). The CDR3 protein is CASSRIGAVTYEQYF. CDR3 coding DNA: TGTGCCAGCAGCCGGATAGGGGCCGTTACCTACGAGCAGTACTTC.

This clone was detected only once. This sequence joins TRBV2 and TRBJ1-5; D is uncertain. Between the trimmed V and J ends, which lost 4 bases and 0 bases, there was a span of 7 bases. The CDR3 consists of 14 residues. CDR1 SNHLY and CDR2 FYNNEI come from the germline V gene. The CDR3 DNA reads as TGTGCCAGCAGTGCCCCGTATAGCAATCAGCCCCAGCATTTT. Protein product: CASSAPYSNQPQHF. The whole variable domain, remainder taken from reference TRBV2 and TRBJ1-5, is EPEVTQTPSHQVTQMGQEVILRCVPISNHLYFYWYRQILGQKVEFLVSFYNNEISEKSEIFDDQFSVERPDGSNFTLKIRSTKLEDSAMYFCASSAPYSNQPQHFGDGTRLSIL.

The chain links TRBV28 to TRBJ1-1, with 10 bases lining up with TRBD1. CDR1 is MDHEN, CDR2 SYDVKM, per germline. Losses at the gene ends were 6 bases for V and 3 bases for J; bases not matched to a gene: 7. The CDR3 has 15 residues. CDR3 nucleotide sequence: TGTGCCAGCAGCTCCCGGGACAGGGGCTACACTGAAGCTTTCTTT. It translates to CASSSRDRGYTEAFF. Variable domain in full (rest from reference TRBV28 and TRBJ1-1): DVKVTQSSRYLVKRTGEKVFLECVQDMDHENMFWYRQDPGLGLRLIYFSYDVKMKEKGDIPEGYSVSREKKERFSLILESASTNQTSMYLCASSSRDRGYTEAFFGQGTRLTVV.

The count of this clone is one. The chain uses TRBV7-2 and TRBJ2-3, with 14 nucleotides matching TRBD2. Trimming removed 4 bases from V and 4 bases from J; junction bases left unmatched: 1. Germline V CDR1 and CDR2: SGHTA, FQGNSA. This CDR3 spans 15 amino acids. CDR3: CASSWGLAGADTQYF. CDR3 nucleotide sequence: TGTGCCAGCAGCTGGGGACTAGCGGGAGCAGATACGCAGTATTTT.

The rearrangement links TRBV29-1 to TRBJ2-1; 10 positions agree with TRBD2. Germline values: CDR1 SQVTM, CDR2 ANQGSEA. The CDR3 has 15 amino acids. V was pared by 5 bases and J by 2 bases, with 6 bases of the junction left unmatched. CDR3 nucleotide sequence: TGCAGCGTTTCCCTAGCGGGAGTCCCCTACAATGAGCAGTTCTTC. It yields the protein CSVSLAGVPYNEQFF.

This chain uses TRBV30 with TRBJ2-7, with 10 bases aligning to TRBD1. Looked up from germline, CDR1 is GTSNPN and CDR2 is SVGIG (reference sequence). The CDR3 totals 14 residues. After removal of 0 bases from V and 4 bases from J, the junction contained 3 bases not matched to a gene. This CDR3 reads CAWSVGDRGYEQYF. Written as DNA, the CDR3 is TGTGCCTGGAGTGTAGGGGACAGGGGTTACGAGCAGTACTTC.

The chain uses TRBV28 and TRBJ1-1, with TRBD1 as a possible D gene (5 bases). Germline V gives CDR1 MDHEN, CDR2 SYDVKM. This CDR3 spans 14 amino acids. Trimming left V 3 bases short and J 3 bases short, with 11 bases between. The CDR3 here is CASSFWVQDTEAFF. In nucleotides, the CDR3 is TGTGCCAGCAGTTTTTGGGTACAGGACACTGAAGCTTTCTTT.

The genes are TRBV30 and TRBJ1-2; 8 positions match TRBD1. The CDR3 loop spans 14 amino acids. The trim removed 3 bases at V and 2 bases at J, leaving 5 bases unmatched. Per germline, CDR1 GTSNPN and CDR2 SVGIG (reference sequence). CDR3 residues: CAWRHRQGNYGYTF. CDR3 bases: TGTGCCTGGAGACATCGACAGGGGAACTATGGCTACACCTTC.

This clone occurred once. The J gene is TRBJ2-5, the V gene TRBV18; 11 bases line up with TRBD1. The end of the DNA fits TRBJ2-7 better, so the J call may be wrong. There are 15 residues in the CDR3. The germline gives CDR1 KGHSH, CDR2 LQKENI. This CDR3 reads CASSLGTGGVYEQYF. The CDR3 bases are TGTGCCAGCTCACTCGGGACAGGGGGAGTCTACGAGCAGTACTTC.

As DNA, the CDR3 is TGTGCCAGCAGCCCCGACATTTTCGGAAACACCATATATTTT. It codes for CASSPDIFGNTIYF. J is TRBJ1-3 and V is TRBV7-2; no firm D call. The CDR3 loop spans 14 amino acids. Germline V gene sequence: CDR1 SGHTA, CDR2 FQGNSA. The V end lost 5 bases, the J end lost 4 bases, and 12 bases lay between the germline ends.

The rearrangement uses TRBV11-2 and TRBJ2-7; D is uncertain. There are 14 residues in the CDR3. Trimming took 0 bases from V and 0 from J, leaving 6 bases between them. From germline, CDR1 is SGHAT and CDR2 FQNNGV. CDR3 loop: CASSLEGSSYEQYF. For the CDR3, the DNA is TGTGCCAGCAGCTTAGAGGGCAGCTCCTACGAGCAGTACTTC.